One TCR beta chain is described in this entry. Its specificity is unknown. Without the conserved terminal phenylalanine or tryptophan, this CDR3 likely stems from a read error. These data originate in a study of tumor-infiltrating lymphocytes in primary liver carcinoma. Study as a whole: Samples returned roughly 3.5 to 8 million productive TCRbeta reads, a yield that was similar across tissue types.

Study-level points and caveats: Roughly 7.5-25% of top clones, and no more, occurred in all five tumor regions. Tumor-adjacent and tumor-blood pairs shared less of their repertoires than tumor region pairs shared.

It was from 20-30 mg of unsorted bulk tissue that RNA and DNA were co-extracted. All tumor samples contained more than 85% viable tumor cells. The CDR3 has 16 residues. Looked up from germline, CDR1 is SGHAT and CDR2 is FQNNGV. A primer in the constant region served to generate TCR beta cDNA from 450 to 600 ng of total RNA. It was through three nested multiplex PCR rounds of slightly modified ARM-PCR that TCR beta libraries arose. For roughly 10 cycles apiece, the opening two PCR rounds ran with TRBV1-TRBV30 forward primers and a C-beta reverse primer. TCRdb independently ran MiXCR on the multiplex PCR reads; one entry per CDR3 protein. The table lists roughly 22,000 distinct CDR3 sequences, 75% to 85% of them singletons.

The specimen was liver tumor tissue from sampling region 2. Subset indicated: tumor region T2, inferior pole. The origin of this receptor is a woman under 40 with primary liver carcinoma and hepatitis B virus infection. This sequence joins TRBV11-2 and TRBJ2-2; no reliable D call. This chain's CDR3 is CASSPDPQSNIGELFS. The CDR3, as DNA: TGTGCCAGCAGCCCCGATCCCCAATCGAACATCGGGGAGCTGTTTTCT.